This TCR beta chain derives from a study of shared clonotypes between healthy human individuals. Study-level information: Each donor contributed plates that comprised three CD4 naive, three CD4 memory, two CD8 naive and one CD8 memory.

Measured with immunoSEQ multiplex PCR; TCRdb has only the in-frame clones, and not every one. Of roughly 1,100,000 clones in the sample, roughly 80% were seen once. Germline values: CDR1 SGHRS, CDR2 YFSETQ. Trimming cost V 0 bases and J 2 bases; bases outside gene matches: 5. The CDR3 runs 16 residues. The TCR was taken from a man aged 18 to 35 in good health. The J gene is TRBJ1-3, the V gene TRBV5-1, with 7 bases that match TRBD1. Sequenced: memory CD4+ T cells sorted from blood. Documented subset: CD45RA-negative fraction. The CDR3 DNA reads TGCGCCAGCAGCTTGGGACAGGGATCCACTGGAAACACCATATATTTT. Translating gives CASSLGQGSTGNTIYF.